This T cell receptor (beta chain) emerged from a study of blood T cells in healthy people across ages. Trimming cost V 5 bases and J 1 base, with 7 bases left between them. Looked up from germline, CDR1 is WNHNN and CDR2 is SYGVQD (reference sequence). The CDR3 consists of 13 residues. Alongside a J-beta primer mix, a sample-barcoded 5' primer served in a second PCR lasting about 7 to 11 cycles. TCRdb reprocessed the 5' RACE reads via MiXCR and lists one record per CDR3 protein. The sample records some 1.7 million distinct CDR3 sequences, under 30% being singletons. As to this clonotype: No antigen is known for it.

Findings of the study overall: Diversity was higher, and naive CD4+ cells more numerous, in long-lived donors than in aged donors.

This sequence was found in a woman aged 25-40 years in good health. This sequence joins TRBV10-1 and TRBJ2-3, with D possibly being TRBD1 or TRBD2 (5 bases each). The sequenced sample consisted of blood. The CDR3, as DNA: TGCGCCAGCAGTTGGGACCGCACAGATACGCAGTATTTT. This gives the protein CASSWDRTDTQYF.